Below are 7 T cell receptor beta chains sequenced from a single sample in a study of T cell repertoires in cytomegalovirus infection. TCRdb used MiXCR to reprocess the reads, holding one entry per CDR3 protein. Counted here are over 250,000 distinct CDR3 sequences, 20% to 30% occurring once; the ten biggest clones make up more than 11%. The sequenced material came from PBMCs. These receptors were taken from a human donor in good health (CMV status not recorded). Some clones in this sample may be carry-over from other donors' samples.

This clonotype has a count of ten or more. The chain carries TRBV7-2 and TRBJ2-5; weak D call: TRBD1 (7 bases). The germline gives CDR1 SGHTA, CDR2 FQGNSA. This CDR3 is built from 14 residues. Between the trimmed V and J ends, which lost 1 base and 5 bases, there was a span of 11 bases. CDR3: CASSLVGGGETQYF. CDR3 DNA sequence: TGTGCCAGCAGCTTAGTCGGAGGGGGCGAGACCCAGTACTTC.

The rearrangement links TRBV27 to TRBJ2-7; 10 positions match TRBD2. Germline trimming cut 2 bases from V and 2 bases from J; bases unmatched to any gene: 6. Per the germline V gene, CDR1 is MNHEY and CDR2 is SMNVEV (reference sequence). The CDR3 has 16 amino acids. CDR3: CASSLGRTSGAYEQYF. The DNA of the CDR3 is TGTGCCAGCAGTTTAGGAAGGACTAGCGGAGCCTACGAGCAGTACTTC.

The chain combines TRBV6-6 with TRBJ2-7; the match to TRBD1 covers 8 bases. The CDR3 consists of 14 residues. The V gene end was trimmed by 2 bases and the J gene end by 6 bases; junction bases not matched to a gene: 6. Germline loops: CDR1 MNHNY, CDR2 SVGAGI (reference sequence). Written as DNA, the CDR3 is TGTGCCAGCAGTTACACAGGACAGGGCATCGAGCAGTACTTC. The encoded protein is CASSYTGQGIEQYF.

The rearrangement links TRBV4-2 to TRBJ2-7; D possibly corresponds to TRBD2 (6 bases). V was pared by 4 bases and J by 2 bases, with 9 bases between. The germline CDR1 and CDR2 sequences are LGHNA and YNFKEQ. CDR3 length equals 13 residues. The CDR3 nucleotides are TGTGCCAGCAGCCGGGACTTAGCCTACGAGCAGTACTTC. It translates to CASSRDLAYEQYF.

This clonotype was counted ten times or more. J is TRBJ2-2 and V is TRBV6-2 or TRBV6-3; D is ambiguous. Trimming stripped 6 bases from V and 2 bases from J, with 7 bases between. This CDR3 has 13 residues. Germline V gene sequence: CDR1 MNHEY, CDR2 SVGEGT. The CDR3 loop is CASRLDNTGELFF. The CDR3 coding sequence is TGTGCCAGCAGATTAGACAACACCGGGGAGCTGTTTTTT.

This clonotype was found a few times. The chain joins TRBV20-1 to TRBJ2-1, with TRBD2 matching over 9 bases. In germline, CDR1 is DFQATT, CDR2 SNEGSKA (reference sequence). The CDR3 is 17 amino acids. Trimming took 1 base from V and 3 from J; bases not matched to a gene: 10. The CDR3 loop reads CSARGPPSGTLYNEQFF. In DNA form, the CDR3 reads TGCAGTGCTAGAGGTCCCCCTAGCGGGACTCTCTACAATGAGCAGTTCTTC.

This sequence joins TRBV7-2 and TRBJ2-2; a weak D match, TRBD1 (6 bases). Deletions cut 3 bases from V and 9 bases from J, with 14 bases between. This CDR3 has 14 amino acids. Germline V gene data show CDR1 as SGHTA and CDR2 as FQGNSA. CDR3 DNA: TGTGCCAGCAGCTTCAGGGGCCTGAAAAGGGAGCTGTTTTTT. Translated: CASSFRGLKRELFF.